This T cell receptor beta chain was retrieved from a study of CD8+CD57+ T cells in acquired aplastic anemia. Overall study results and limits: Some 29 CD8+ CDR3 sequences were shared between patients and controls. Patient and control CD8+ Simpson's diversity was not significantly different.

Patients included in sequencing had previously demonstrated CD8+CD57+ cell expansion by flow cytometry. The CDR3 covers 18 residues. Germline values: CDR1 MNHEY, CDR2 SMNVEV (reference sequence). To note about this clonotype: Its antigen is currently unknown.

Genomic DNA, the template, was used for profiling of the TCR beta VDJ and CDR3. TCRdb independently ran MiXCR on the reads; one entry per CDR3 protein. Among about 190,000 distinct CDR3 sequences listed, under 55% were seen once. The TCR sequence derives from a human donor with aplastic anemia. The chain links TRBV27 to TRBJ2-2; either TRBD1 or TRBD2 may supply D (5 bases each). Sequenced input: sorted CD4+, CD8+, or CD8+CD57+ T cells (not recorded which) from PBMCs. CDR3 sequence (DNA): TGTGCTCCGGACCCCCAGGGACCGAGCAAGAGGGGAACCGGGGAGCTGTTTTTT. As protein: CAPDPQGPSKRGTGELFF.